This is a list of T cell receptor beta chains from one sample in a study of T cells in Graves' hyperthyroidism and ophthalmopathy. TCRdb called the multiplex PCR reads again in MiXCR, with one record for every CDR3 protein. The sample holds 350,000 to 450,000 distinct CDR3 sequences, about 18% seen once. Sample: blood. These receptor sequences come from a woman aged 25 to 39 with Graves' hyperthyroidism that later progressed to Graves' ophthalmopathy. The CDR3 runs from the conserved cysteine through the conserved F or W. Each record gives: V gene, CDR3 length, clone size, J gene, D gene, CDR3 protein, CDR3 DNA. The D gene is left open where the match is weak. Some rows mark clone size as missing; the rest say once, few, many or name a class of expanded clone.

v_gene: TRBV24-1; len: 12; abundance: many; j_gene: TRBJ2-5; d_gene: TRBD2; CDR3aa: CATSDTGGTQYF; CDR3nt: TGTGCCACCAGTGATACGGGGGGGACCCAGTACTTC
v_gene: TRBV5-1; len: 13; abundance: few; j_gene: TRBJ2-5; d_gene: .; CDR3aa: CASIGDDGGTQYF; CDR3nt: TGCGCCAGCATCGGCGATGACGGAGGGACCCAGTACTTC
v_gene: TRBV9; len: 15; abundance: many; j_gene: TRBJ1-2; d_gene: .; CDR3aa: CASSPKYGVDYGYTF; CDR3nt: TGTGCCAGCAGCCCAAAGTATGGAGTTGACTATGGCTACACCTTC
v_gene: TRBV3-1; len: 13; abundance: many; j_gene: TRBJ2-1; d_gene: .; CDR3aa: CASSQGRYNEQFF; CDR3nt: TGTGCCAGCAGCCAGGGACGGTACAATGAGCAGTTCTTC
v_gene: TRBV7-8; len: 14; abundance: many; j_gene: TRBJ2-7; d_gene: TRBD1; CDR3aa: CASSGVTGTYEQYF; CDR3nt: TGTGCCAGCAGCGGCGTGACAGGGACCTACGAGCAGTACTTC
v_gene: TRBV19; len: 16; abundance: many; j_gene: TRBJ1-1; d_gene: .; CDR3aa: CASSDGYGHLNTEAFF; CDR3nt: TGTGCCAGTAGTGACGGGTACGGCCACCTGAACACTGAAGCTTTCTTT
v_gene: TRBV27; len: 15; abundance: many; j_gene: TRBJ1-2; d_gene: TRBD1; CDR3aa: CASSLVPGQGFGYTF; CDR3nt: TGTGCCAGCAGTTTGGTTCCGGGACAGGGATTCGGCTACACCTTC
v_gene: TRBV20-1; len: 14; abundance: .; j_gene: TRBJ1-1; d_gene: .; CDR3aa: CSANLVWENTEAFF; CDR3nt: TGCAGTGCTAACCTCGTTTGGGAGAACACTGAAGCTTTCTTT
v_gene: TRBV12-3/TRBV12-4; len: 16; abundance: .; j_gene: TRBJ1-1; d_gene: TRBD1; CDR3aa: CASSFWTGGVNTEAFF; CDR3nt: TGTGCCAGCAGTTTCTGGACAGGGGGCGTGAACACTGAAGCTTTCTTT
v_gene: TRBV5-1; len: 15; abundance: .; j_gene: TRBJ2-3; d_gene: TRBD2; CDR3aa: CASSLASGGADTQYF; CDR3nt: TGCGCCAGCAGCTTGGCGAGCGGGGGGGCAGATACGCAGTATTTT
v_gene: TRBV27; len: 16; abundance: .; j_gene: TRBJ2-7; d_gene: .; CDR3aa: CASSPLVGALTYEQYF; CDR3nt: TGTGCCAGCAGCCCTCTAGTGGGGGCCCTCACCTACGAGCAGTACTTC
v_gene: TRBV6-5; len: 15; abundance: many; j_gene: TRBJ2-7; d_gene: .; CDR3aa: CASSYEQASSYEQYF; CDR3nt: TGTGCCAGCAGTTACGAACAGGCGAGCTCCTACGAGCAGTACTTC
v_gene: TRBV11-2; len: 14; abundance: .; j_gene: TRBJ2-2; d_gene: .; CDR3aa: CASSLDRVSGELFF; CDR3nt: TGTGCCAGCAGCTTAGATCGCGTGTCGGGGGAGCTGTTTTTT
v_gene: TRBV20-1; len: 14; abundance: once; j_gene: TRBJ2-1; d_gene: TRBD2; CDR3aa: CSARPSGREKEQFF; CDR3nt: TGCAGTGCTAGACCTAGCGGGAGAGAAAAGGAGCAGTTCTTC
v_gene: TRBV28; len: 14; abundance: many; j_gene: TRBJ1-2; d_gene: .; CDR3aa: CASRGAGSNYGYTF; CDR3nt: TGTGCCAGCCGGGGGGCAGGATCTAACTATGGCTACACCTTC
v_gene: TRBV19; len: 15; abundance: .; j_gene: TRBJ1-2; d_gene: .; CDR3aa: CASSPATGGARGYTF; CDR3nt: TGTGCCAGTTCCCCCGCAACAGGAGGGGCTAGAGGCTACACCTTC
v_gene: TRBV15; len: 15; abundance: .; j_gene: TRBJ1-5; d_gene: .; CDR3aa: CATRLKRYSNQPQHF; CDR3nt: TGTGCCACCAGGTTAAAGAGATATAGCAATCAGCCCCAGCATTTT
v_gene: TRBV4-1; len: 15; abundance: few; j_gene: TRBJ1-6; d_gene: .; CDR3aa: CASSQTVFYNSPLHF; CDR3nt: TGCGCCAGCAGCCAGACAGTTTTCTATAATTCACCCCTCCACTTT
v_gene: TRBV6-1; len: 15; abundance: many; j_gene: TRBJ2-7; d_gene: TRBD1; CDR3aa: CASYKPGTGRYEQYF; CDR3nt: TGTGCCAGTTACAAGCCCGGGACAGGGCGGTACGAGCAGTACTTC
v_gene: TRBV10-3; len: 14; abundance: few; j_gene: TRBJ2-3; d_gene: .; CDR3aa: CAISLRGSTDTQYF; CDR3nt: TGTGCCATCAGTCTGAGGGGTAGCACAGATACGCAGTATTTT
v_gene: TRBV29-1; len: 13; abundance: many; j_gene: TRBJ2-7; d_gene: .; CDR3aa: CSVLTGLTYEQYF; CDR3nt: TGCAGCGTTTTAACGGGCCTCACCTACGAGCAGTACTTC
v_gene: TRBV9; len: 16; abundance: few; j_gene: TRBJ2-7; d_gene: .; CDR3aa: CASSVVVSGQPYEQYF; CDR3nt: TGTGCCAGCAGCGTAGTAGTCTCCGGCCAGCCCTACGAGCAGTACTTC
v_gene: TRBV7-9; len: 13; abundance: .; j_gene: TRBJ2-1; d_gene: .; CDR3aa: CASSFVTYNEQFF; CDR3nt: TGTGCCAGCAGCTTTGTCACCTACAATGAGCAGTTCTTC
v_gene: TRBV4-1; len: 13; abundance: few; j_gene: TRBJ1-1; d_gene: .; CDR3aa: CASRQARGTEAFF; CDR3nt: TGCGCCAGCAGACAGGCCCGGGGCACTGAAGCTTTCTTT
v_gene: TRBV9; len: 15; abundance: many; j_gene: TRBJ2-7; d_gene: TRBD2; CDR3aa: CASSPWDYISPEQYF; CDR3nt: TGTGCCAGCAGCCCATGGGACTACATCTCGCCCGAGCAGTACTTC
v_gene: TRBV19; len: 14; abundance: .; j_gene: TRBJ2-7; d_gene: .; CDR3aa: CASSIGGSTYEQYF; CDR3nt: TGTGCCAGTAGTATAGGCGGCAGTACCTACGAGCAGTACTTC
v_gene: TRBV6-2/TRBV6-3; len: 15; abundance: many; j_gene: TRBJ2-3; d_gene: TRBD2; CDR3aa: CASNLRDYRTDTQYF; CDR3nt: TGTGCCAGCAACCTCCGGGACTACCGCACAGATACGCAGTATTTT
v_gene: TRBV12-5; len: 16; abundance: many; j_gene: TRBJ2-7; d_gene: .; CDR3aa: CASGLVHVDVSYEQYF; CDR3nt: TGTGCTAGTGGTTTGGTCCATGTAGACGTGAGCTACGAGCAGTACTTC
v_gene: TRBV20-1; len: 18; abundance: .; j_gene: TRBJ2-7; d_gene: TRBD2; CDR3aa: CSARVGLAGGSFIYEQYF; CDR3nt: TGCAGTGCTAGAGTCGGTCTAGCGGGAGGAAGTTTTATCTACGAGCAGTACTTC
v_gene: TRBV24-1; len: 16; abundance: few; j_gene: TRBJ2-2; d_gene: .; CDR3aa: CATSDLQRGSFGELFF; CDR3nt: TGTGCCACCAGTGATTTGCAACGGGGGAGTTTCGGGGAGCTGTTTTTT
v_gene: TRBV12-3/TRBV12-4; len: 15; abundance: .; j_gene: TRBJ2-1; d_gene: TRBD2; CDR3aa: CASSRTSGRRNEQFF; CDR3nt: TGTGCCAGCAGCCGTACTAGCGGGAGGAGGAATGAGCAGTTCTTC
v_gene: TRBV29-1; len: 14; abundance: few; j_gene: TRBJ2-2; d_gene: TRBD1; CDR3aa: CSVTTGNDAGELFF; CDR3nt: TGCAGCGTGACGACAGGGAACGATGCCGGGGAGCTGTTTTTT
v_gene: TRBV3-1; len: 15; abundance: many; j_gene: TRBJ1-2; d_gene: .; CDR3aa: CASSPGQFPYYGYTF; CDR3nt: TGTGCCAGCAGCCCCGGACAATTCCCCTACTATGGCTACACCTTC
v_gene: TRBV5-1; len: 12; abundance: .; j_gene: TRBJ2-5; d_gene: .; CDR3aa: CASKGYQETQYF; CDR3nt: TGCGCCAGCAAGGGATACCAAGAGACCCAGTACTTC